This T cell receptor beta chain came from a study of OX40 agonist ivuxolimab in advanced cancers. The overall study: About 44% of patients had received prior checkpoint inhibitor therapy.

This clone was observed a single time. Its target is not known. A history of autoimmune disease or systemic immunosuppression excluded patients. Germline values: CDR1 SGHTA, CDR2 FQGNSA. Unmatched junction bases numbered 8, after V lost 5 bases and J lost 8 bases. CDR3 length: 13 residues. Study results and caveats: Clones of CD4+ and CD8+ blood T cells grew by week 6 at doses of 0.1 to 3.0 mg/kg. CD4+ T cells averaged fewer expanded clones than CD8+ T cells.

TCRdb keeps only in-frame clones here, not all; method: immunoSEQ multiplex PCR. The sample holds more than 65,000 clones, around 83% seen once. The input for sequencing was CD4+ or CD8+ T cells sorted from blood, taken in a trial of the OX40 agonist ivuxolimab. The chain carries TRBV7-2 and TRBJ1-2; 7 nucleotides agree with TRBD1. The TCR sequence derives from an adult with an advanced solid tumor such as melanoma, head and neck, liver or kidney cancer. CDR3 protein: CASSTTPGGGYTF. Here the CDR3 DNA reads TGTGCCAGCAGCACGACTCCAGGGGGAGGCTACACCTTC.